The present entry profiles one T cell receptor beta chain with its context. Original handling: Counts of nucleated cells, estimated from reference gene primer amplification, were obtained. The method was immunoSEQ multiplex PCR; TCRdb's version includes in-frame clones alone and lacks a portion of them. V, J and clone size derive from that table, while D and trimming were established from the DNA sequence. The table has approximately 74,000 clones, 75% to 90% seen once. The sample comes from a study of blood T cell repertoires in COVID-19. On the study more broadly: Donors in the United States, Italy and Spain gave samples during acute or convalescent COVID-19. The analysed material was cDNA or gDNA that came from T cells, B-cell-depleted T cells, or PBMCs.

The CDR3 has 13 residues. Germline CDR1 is GTSNPN and CDR2 is SVGIG (reference sequence). Trimming left V 0 bases short and J 0 bases short, with 3 bases between. Input material: peripheral blood. This chain uses TRBV30 with TRBJ1-5; D unresolved. The sequence was collected from a man older than 75 with active or convalescent COVID-19. CDR3 loop: CAWSVHSNQPQHF. CDR3 DNA: TGTGCCTGGAGTGTACATAGCAATCAGCCCCAGCATTTT.